A selection of T cell receptor beta chains follows, all from one sample in a study of CD8 T cells in ankylosing spondylitis. One entry per CDR3 protein results from TCRdb running MiXCR on the 5' RACE reads. The sample comprises a few hundred thousand distinct CDR3 sequences, approximately 20% of which are singletons, and approximately 16% rests with the top ten. The sample comprised blood, either unsorted or a sorted T cell fraction (not recorded which). These receptors came from a male donor with ankylosing spondylitis. Both conserved end residues are trimmed from each CDR3. The size of a clone is reported for some rows only, either as once, few or many, or as a class for expanded clones.

TRBV28	TRBJ1-6	12	few	ASRSTGAGSPLH
TRBV6-1	TRBJ2-3	12	.	ASSRASGQNTQY
TRBV4-1	TRBJ2-4	17	.	ASSLRTSGRGVNLGPQY
TRBV3-1	TRBJ2-2	11	.	ASSQFSTGELF
TRBV27	TRBJ2-7	14	.	ASSLVGLADRYEQY
TRBV29-1	TRBJ2-7	12	.	SVVTGGATYEQY
TRBV12-3/TRBV12-4	TRBJ2-1	10	few	ASSGLSNEQF
TRBV9	TRBJ1-4	12	few	ASSVQGFGEKLF
TRBV20-1	TRBJ1-1	13	few	SARETGQGDTEAF
TRBV11-2	TRBJ2-2	14	.	ASSLVGTENTGELF
TRBV3-1	TRBJ2-7	12	few	ASSLAGGPAEQY
TRBV20-1	TRBJ1-1	11	.	SAPGQGMTEAF
TRBV29-1	TRBJ2-2	13	few	SVGSQGWDTGELF
TRBV7-9	TRBJ1-2	14	.	ASSLANRGTNYGYT
TRBV19	TRBJ1-5	10	.	ASNTGDQPQH
TRBV5-1	TRBJ2-7	12	.	ASSAQQGSYEQY
TRBV5-1	TRBJ2-1	17	few	ASSLDHGPGSGYYNEQF
TRBV20-1	TRBJ2-7	12	few	SATKLAGVREQY
TRBV25-1	TRBJ2-1	11	.	ASRGGPGNEQF
TRBV5-1	TRBJ2-3	15	.	ASRGGVGTEWTDTQY
TRBV24-1	TRBJ2-1	13	.	ATSDLLAGYNEQF
TRBV12-3/TRBV12-4	TRBJ2-7	11	few	ASSLAATYEQY
TRBV28	TRBJ2-7	14	.	ASSFPMAGTNYEQY
TRBV28	TRBJ1-6	14	.	ASSSPRGIPNSPLH
TRBV6-2/TRBV6-3	TRBJ2-3	10	few	ASSYVRGRPY
TRBV28	TRBJ2-3	12	.	ASSLIESPDTQY
TRBV9	TRBJ2-3	12	.	ASSPGQGRDTQY